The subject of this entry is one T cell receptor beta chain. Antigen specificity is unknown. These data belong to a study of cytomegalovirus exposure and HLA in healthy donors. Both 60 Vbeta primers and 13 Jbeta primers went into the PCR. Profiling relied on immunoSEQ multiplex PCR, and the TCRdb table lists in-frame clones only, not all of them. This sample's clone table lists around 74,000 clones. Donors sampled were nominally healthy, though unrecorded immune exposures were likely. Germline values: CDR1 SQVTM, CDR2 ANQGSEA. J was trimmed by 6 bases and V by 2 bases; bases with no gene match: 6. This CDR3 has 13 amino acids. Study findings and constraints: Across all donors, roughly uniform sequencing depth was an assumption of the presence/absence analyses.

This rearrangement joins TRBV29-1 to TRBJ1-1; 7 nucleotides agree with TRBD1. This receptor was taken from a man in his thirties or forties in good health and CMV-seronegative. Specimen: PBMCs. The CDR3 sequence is CSVEPTGRAEAFF. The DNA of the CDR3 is TGCAGCGTTGAACCGACAGGGCGGGCTGAAGCTTTCTTT.